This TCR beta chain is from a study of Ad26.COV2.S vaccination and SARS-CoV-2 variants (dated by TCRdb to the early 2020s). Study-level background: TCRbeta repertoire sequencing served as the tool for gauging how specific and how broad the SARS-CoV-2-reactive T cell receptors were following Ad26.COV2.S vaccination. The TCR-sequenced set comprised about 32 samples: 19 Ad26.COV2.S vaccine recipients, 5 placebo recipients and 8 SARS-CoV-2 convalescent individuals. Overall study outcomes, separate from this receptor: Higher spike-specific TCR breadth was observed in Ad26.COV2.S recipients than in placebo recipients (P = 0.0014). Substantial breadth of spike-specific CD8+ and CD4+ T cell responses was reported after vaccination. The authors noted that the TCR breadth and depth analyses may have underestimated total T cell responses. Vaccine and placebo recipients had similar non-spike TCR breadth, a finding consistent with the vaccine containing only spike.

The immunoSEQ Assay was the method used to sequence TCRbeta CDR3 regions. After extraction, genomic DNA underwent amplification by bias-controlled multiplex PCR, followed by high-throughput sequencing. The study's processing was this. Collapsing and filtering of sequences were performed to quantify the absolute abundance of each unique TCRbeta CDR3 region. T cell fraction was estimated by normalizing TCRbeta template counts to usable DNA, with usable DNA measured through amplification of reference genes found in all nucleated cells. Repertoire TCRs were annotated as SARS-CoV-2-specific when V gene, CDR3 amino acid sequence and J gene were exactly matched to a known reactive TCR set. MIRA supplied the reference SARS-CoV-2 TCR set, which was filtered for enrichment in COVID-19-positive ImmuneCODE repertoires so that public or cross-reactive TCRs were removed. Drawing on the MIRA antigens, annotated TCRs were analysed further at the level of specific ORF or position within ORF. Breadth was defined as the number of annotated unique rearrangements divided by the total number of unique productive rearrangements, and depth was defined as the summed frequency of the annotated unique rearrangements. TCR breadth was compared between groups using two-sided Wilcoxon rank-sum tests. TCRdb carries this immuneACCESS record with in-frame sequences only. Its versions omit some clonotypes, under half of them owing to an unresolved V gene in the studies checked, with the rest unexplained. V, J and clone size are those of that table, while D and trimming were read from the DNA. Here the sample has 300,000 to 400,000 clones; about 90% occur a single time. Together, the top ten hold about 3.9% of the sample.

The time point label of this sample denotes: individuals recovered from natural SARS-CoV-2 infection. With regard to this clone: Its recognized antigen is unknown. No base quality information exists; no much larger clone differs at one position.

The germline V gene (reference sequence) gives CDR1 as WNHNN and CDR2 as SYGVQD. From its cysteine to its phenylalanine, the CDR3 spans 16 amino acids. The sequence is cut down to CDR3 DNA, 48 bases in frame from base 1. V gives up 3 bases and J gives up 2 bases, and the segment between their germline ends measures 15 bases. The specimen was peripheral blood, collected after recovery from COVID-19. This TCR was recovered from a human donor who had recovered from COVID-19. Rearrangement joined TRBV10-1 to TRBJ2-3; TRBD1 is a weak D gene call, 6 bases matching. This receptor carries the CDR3 CASSDVMDSLTDTQYF. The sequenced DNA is TGCGCCAGCAGTGATGTTATGGACAGCCTCACAGATACGCAGTATTTT.